The 5 T cell receptor beta chains in this list originate from one sample, sequenced in a study of T cells in Graves' hyperthyroidism and ophthalmopathy (dated by TCRdb to the late 2010s). Library preparation was by multiplex PCR. The sequencer was an Illumina HiSeq 2000. TCR beta CDR3 regions were amplified from RNA transcripts. A first-round RT-PCR of the TCR CDR3 used the HTBI primer set with the Qiagen OneStep RT-PCR kit. TCRdb handled the public reads itself, with Q25 trimming in fastp and clone calling in MiXCR, and kept productive beta chains. Identical CDR3 protein sequences are pooled into one entry, listed with their most common genes and DNA. Across this sample there are around 660,000 distinct CDR3 sequences, with just under 45% seen only once. Under 8.5% of the sample is held by the ten biggest clonotypes. The specimen was peripheral blood or thyroid tissue (not recorded which). Source of these receptors: an adult man with Graves' disease, either hyperthyroidism or ophthalmopathy (not recorded which).

The CDR3 loop is CSARGQPYSNQPQHF. DNA of the CDR3: TGCAGTGCTAGGGGTCAGCCCTATAGCAATCAGCCCCAGCATTTT. The rearrangement uses TRBV20-1 and TRBJ1-5; D is ambiguous. Trimming removed 3 bases from V and 0 bases from J, with 12 bases in between. Looked up from germline, CDR1 is DFQATT and CDR2 is SNEGSKA (reference sequence). The CDR3 has 15 amino acids.

This clonotype was seen repeatedly, ten times or more. The chain combines TRBV15 with TRBJ1-1; TRBD1 might be the D (6 bases). In germline, CDR1 is LNHNV, CDR2 YYDKDF (reference sequence). The CDR3 totals 15 residues. The V end was cut by 2 bases, the J end by 0 bases, with 10 bases between. CDR3 in amino acids: CATSRTRGMNTEAFF. CDR3 in DNA: TGTGCCACCAGCAGAACCAGGGGAATGAACACTGAAGCTTTCTTT.

The J gene is TRBJ1-5, the V gene TRBV19; a weak D match, TRBD1 (6 bases). The V end lost 8 bases, the J end lost 0 bases, and 14 bases lay between the germline ends. The CDR3 is made up of 15 amino acids. Germline CDR1 LNHDA, CDR2 SQIVND (reference sequence). The CDR3 coding sequence is TGTGCCAGTCGAGGGGGAGGGAATAGCAATCAGCCCCAGCATTTT. It yields the protein CASRGGGNSNQPQHF. The full variable domain, rest sourced from reference TRBV19 and TRBJ1-5, is DGGITQSPKYLFRKEGQNVTLSCEQNLNHDAMYWYRQDPGQGLRLIYYSQIVNDFQKGDIAEGYSVSREKKESFPLTVTSAQKNPTAFYLCASRGGGNSNQPQHFGDGTRLSIL.

The genes are TRBV9 and TRBJ1-6; D might be TRBD1 (6 bases). The germline V and J ends were trimmed by 0 bases and 7 bases, with 11 bases remaining between them. The CDR3 covers 15 residues. Germline CDR1 reads SGDLS; CDR2 reads YYNGEE. The CDR3 DNA follows: TGTGCCAGCAGCGTAGTCGGGGGCGAAAATTCACCCCTCCACTTT. This encodes CASSVVGGENSPLHF.

Note on this clonotype: This could be a read error, since a much larger clone is one nucleotide away. The CDR3 carries no conserved terminal phenylalanine or tryptophan, so it likely arises from a read error. The J gene is TRBJ1-4, the V gene TRBV2; D not certain. CDR3 length: 13 amino acids. Germline values: CDR1 SNHLY, CDR2 FYNNEI. V lost 6 bases and J lost 5, with 10 bases in between. CDR3 sequence: CASSGDLNEKLFL. The CDR3 DNA follows: TGTGCCAGCAGCGGGGATCTAAATGAAAAACTGTTTCTT.